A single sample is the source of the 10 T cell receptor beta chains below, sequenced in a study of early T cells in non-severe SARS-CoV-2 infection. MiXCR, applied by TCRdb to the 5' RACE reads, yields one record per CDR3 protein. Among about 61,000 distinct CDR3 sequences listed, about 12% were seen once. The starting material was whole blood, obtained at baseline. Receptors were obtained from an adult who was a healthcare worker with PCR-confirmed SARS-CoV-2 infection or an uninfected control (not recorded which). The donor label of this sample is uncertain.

CDR3 nucleotides: TGTGCCAGCAGCTTAGGAGACCAAGCGGGAAGCTCCTACAATGAGCAGTTCTTC. Its translation: CASSLGDQAGSSYNEQFF. The chain is built from TRBV11-2 and TRBJ2-1; TRBD2 aligns across 7 bases. The CDR3 is 18 amino acids. The trim removed 1 base at V and 0 bases at J, leaving 9 bases unmatched. CDR1 is SGHAT, CDR2 FQNNGV, per germline.

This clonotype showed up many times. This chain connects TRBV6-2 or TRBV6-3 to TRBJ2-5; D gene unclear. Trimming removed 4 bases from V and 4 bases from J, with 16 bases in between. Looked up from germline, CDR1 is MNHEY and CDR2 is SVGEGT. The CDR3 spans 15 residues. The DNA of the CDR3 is TGTGCCAGCAGTTCGGTTCCCACCCTGGGAGAGACCCAGTACTTC. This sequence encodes CASSSVPTLGETQYF.

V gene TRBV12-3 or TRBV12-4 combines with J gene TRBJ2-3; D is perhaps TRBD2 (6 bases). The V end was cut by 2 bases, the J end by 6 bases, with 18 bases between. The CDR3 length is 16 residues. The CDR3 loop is CASSLSRTEGGDTQYF. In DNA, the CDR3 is TGTGCCAGCAGTTTATCTCGGACTGAAGGAGGGGATACGCAGTATTTT.

CDR3 DNA: TGTGCCACCAGTGATCCGACCGGGACAGGGAAGACCTACAATGAGCAGTTCTTC. Translating it yields CATSDPTGTGKTYNEQFF. The genes are TRBV24-1 and TRBJ2-1, with 9 positions matching TRBD1. Germline V gives CDR1 KGHDR, CDR2 SFDVKD. The V gene end was trimmed by 3 bases and the J gene end by 2 bases; junction bases not matched to a gene: 10. The CDR3 spans 18 residues.

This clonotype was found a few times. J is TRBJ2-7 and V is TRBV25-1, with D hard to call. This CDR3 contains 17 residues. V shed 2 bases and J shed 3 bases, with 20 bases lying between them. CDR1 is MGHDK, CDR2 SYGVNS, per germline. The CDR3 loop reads CASSEEGPSLYLYEQYV. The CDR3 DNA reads TGTGCCAGCAGTGAAGAAGGGCCCTCCCTCTATCTCTACGAGCAGTACGTC.

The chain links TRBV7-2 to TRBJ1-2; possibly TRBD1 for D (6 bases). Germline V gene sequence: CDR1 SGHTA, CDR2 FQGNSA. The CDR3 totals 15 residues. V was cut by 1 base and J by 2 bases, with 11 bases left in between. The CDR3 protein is CASSLVPQGNYGYTF. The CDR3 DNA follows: TGTGCCAGCAGCTTAGTACCCCAGGGGAACTATGGCTACACCTTC.

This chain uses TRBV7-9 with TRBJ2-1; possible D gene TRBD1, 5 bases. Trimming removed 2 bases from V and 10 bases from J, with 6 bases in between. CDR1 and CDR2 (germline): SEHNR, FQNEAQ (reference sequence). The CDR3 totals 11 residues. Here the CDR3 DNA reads TGTGCCAGCAGCTTAAGGGGCGAGCAGTTCTTC. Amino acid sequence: CASSLRGEQFF.

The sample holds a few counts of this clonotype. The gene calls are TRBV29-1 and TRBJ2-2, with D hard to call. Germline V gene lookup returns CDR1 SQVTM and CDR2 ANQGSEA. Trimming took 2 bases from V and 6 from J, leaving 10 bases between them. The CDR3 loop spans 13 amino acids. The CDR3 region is CSVEMAAPGELFF. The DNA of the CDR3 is TGCAGCGTTGAAATGGCAGCCCCCGGGGAGCTGTTTTTT.

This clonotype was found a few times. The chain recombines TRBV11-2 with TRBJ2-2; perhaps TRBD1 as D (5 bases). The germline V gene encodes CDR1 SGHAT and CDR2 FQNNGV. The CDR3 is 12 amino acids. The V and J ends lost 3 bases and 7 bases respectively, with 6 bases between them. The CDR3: CASSFQGGELFF. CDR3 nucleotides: TGTGCCAGCAGCTTCCAGGGCGGGGAGCTGTTTTTT.

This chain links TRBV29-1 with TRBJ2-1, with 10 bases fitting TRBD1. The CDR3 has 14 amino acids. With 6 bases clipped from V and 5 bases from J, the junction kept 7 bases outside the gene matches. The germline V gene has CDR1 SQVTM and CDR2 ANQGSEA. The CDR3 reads CSVSGTGAHNEQFF. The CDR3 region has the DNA TGCAGCGTCAGCGGGACAGGGGCCCACAATGAGCAGTTCTTC.